This T cell receptor (beta chain) was identified in a study of naive CD8 T cells in extremely preterm neonates. Clones were sequenced by immunoSEQ multiplex PCR, and TCRdb holds only the in-frame ones, with some missing. This sample yields thousands of clones, of which about 95% are seen a single time; around 0.65% belongs to the top ten. Remarks on this clone: Its antigen is not identified.

Samples were taken at extremely preterm deliveries at about 22-27 weeks of gestation. Study results and caveats: Relative to older groups, preterm infants had shorter, less trimmed CDR3s with fewer N additions.

The sample consisted of naive CD8+ T cells from cord blood. This TCR was sampled from a boy who was born preterm.

The CDR3 region is CASSLGLADLDSYEQYF. For the CDR3, the DNA is TGTGCCAGCAGTTTAGGGCTAGCGGACCTTGACTCCTACGAGCAGTACTTC. This rearrangement joins TRBV28 to TRBJ2-7, with TRBD2 matching over 7 bases. Per germline, CDR1 MDHEN and CDR2 SYDVKM. Germline trimming cut 2 bases from V and 0 bases from J; bases unmatched to any gene: 10. The CDR3 extends over 17 amino acids.